This T cell receptor beta chain was captured in a study of blood T cells in healthy people across ages (dated by TCRdb to the mid-2010s). At the level of the whole study: In model experiments, template switching captured roughly one uniquely barcoded TCR beta cDNA molecule for every two T cells. Age-related changes in TCR beta repertoire diversity were measured in the study by deep sequencing normalized with unique cDNA molecular identifiers. Donors were grouped into four age groups: young (average 16 years), middle-aged (under 40), aged (about 59) and long-lived (over 80). To avoid experimental bias, donors of different ages were randomly spread across the sequencing lanes. The study analyzed two additional independent replicas of 1 million unique cDNA reads from the same blood draw for two donors, one aged 18 to 30 and one aged 80 or older. Points the paper makes about the study in general: The long-lived group showed more naive CD4+ T cells, fewer expanded clones and increased TCR diversity than the aged group, suggesting age selection. Estimates of total diversity based on one million sequenced T cells were considered lower bounds and underestimates. Observed TCR beta diversity correlated strongly with the percentage of naive T cells measured by flow cytometry. As age increased, observed TCR beta diversity per million T cells dropped in a roughly linear way, and a significant reduction was already evident by age 40. Because profiling used bulk unsorted PBMCs, naive and antigen-experienced compartments could not be compared conclusively. The CMV infection status of donors was not known, potentially confounding age-related changes in expanded clonotypes.

Libraries came from 5' RACE. Instrument used: Illumina HiSeq 2500. The second PCR ran for about 6 to 11 cycles and used a J-beta primer mix along with a sample-barcoded 5' primer. Each TCR beta cDNA molecule received a unique molecular identifier from a template-switch 5' adaptor carrying 12 random nucleotides. At least 2.5 million CDR3-containing paired-end reads were obtained from each sample. First-strand cDNA synthesis was performed from all RNA using the Mint cDNA synthesis kit, with priming by a TRBC-specific oligonucleotide. After uracil-DNA glycosylase treatment, a first 18-cycle PCR used universal primers M1SS and BC2_uni_R on all cDNA. On the authors' methods: Normalization of each sample was performed by random selection of 1 million high-quality reads, each carrying a distinct molecular identifier. Instead of being binned into consensus sequences, reads that shared molecular identifiers were thrown out. MiTCR, run with a Q25 quality threshold and the strictest error-elimination algorithm, handled CDR3 identification, clonotype clustering and error correction. A nonparametric unseen species model with Euler transformation was used to estimate a lower bound on total TCR beta diversity. TCRdb handled the public reads itself, with Q25 trimming in fastp and clone calling in MiXCR, and kept productive beta chains. Entries that share a CDR3 protein sequence are merged under the most common genes and DNA. The V and J calls follow TCRdb's processing rather than the paper's. Present in this sample are around 870,000 distinct CDR3 sequences, 29% of which were seen just once. The ten largest account for approximately 15% of the sample.

The sample holds many counts of this clonotype. It has no known antigen specificity. Base qualities are not recorded, but no much larger clone differs from it by a single base. The germline V gene specifies SGHTA as CDR1 and FQGNSA as CDR2. From the cysteine through the phenylalanine, the CDR3 covers 14 amino acids. Only CDR3 DNA is held: 42 bases, read in frame from base 1. V is reduced by 3 bases and J by 4 bases, leaving a spacing of 13 bases between them. Systemically healthy Caucasian individuals from Russia, around 38 in total and aged 6 to 90 years, were included as donors. Ten milliliters of peripheral blood were collected from each donor into EDTA-treated Vacutainer tubes. PBMCs were isolated by Ficoll-Paque density-gradient centrifugation, with at least 6.5 million obtained per sample. Trizol reagent was used to extract total RNA from the PBMCs, yielding at least 6 micrograms per sample. The percentages of naive CD45RAhigh/CD27high T cells were determined by flow cytometry on a PBMC aliquot from every donor.

The sequencing sample was made of blood. The sequence joins TRBV7-2 to TRBJ2-7; the best D guess is TRBD1, with 5 bases matching. This receptor was identified in an elderly woman in good health. The bases are TGTGCCAGCAGCTTCCCAAATAAGGGGTACGAGCAGTACTTC. This codes for CASSFPNKGYEQYF.